This T cell receptor (beta chain) emerged from a study of OX40 agonist ivuxolimab in advanced cancers. In regard to this clone: The antigen is undetermined.

CDR3 size: 13 residues. V gave up 4 bases and J gave up 4 bases, with 9 bases separating them. Per the germline V gene, CDR1 is SGHRS and CDR2 is YFSETQ. Some clones are missing from TCRdb's copy, which holds only in-frame ones; the method was immunoSEQ multiplex PCR. The repertoire consists of roughly 92,000 clones, with under 95% occurring once and the leading ten covering about 8.5%. Study-wide findings and caveats: At 0.1 to 3.0 mg/kg, clonal expansion of CD4+ and CD8+ blood T cells had occurred by week 6.

Individuals having autoimmune disease history or systemic immunosuppression were not enrolled. The receptor's source is an adult with an advanced solid tumor such as melanoma, head and neck, liver or kidney cancer. The input for sequencing was CD4+ or CD8+ T cells sorted from blood, taken in a trial of the OX40 agonist ivuxolimab. The chain links TRBV5-1 to TRBJ1-5; D is perhaps TRBD1 (6 bases). CDR3 region: CASSIQGNQPQHF. CDR3 in DNA: TGCGCCAGCAGCATACAGGGTAATCAGCCCCAGCATTTT.